The clone carrying this TCR beta chain was found once. The V gene's germline CDR1 is SGHTA and CDR2 FQGNSA. The CDR3 is 14 amino acids. V gave up 5 bases and J gave up 2 bases; unmatched junction bases: 5. These data belong to a study of blood T cell repertoires in COVID-19. At the level of the study: From T cells, B-cell-depleted T cells, or PBMCs came the material, which was cDNA or gDNA.

Repertoires were generated with immunoSEQ multiplex PCR, while TCRdb's copy carries only in-frame clones and drops some. The profile shows approximately 290,000 clones, 89% of them singletons. This sequence was found in a woman in her sixties with acute or convalescent COVID-19. Specimen: peripheral blood. The chain couples TRBV7-2 to TRBJ2-5; 7 bases agree with TRBD1. The CDR3 DNA is TGTGCCAGCAGCCAGAGGGGGCTGCAAGAGACCCAGTACTTC. Encoded protein: CASSQRGLQETQYF.